The T cell receptor (beta chain) described here comes from a study of blood T cell repertoires in COVID-19. Study at large: Both acute and convalescent COVID-19 samples were obtained from the United States, Italy and Spain. The analysed material was cDNA or gDNA that came from T cells, B-cell-depleted T cells, or PBMCs.

V lost 1 base and J lost 8, with 9 bases in between. Germline values: CDR1 MGHDK, CDR2 SYGVNS. CDR3 length: 14 residues. Original data processing: Amplification from reference gene primers served as the basis for estimated nucleated cell counts. Produced via immunoSEQ multiplex PCR; TCRdb's table is partial and in-frame only. V, J and clone size are taken as reported in that table, and D and trimming were inferred from the DNA itself. The sample yields 95,000 to 100,000 clones, approximately 92% seen once. The sample taken for sequencing was peripheral blood. This clonotype was sampled from a man aged 45 to 65 with active COVID-19. The chain employs TRBV25-1 and TRBJ1-6, with a possible D match to TRBD1 (6 bases). The CDR3 is CASSESGGYSPLHF. Written as DNA, the CDR3 is TGTGCCAGCAGTGAATCTGGGGGCTATTCACCCCTCCACTTT. Combining the CDR3 with reference TRBV25-1 and TRBJ1-6 gives the whole variable domain EADIYQTPRYLVIGTGKKITLECSQTMGHDKMYWYQQDPGMELHLIHYSYGVNSTEKGDLSSESTVSRIRTEHFPLTLESARPSHTSQYLCASSESGGYSPLHFGNGTRLTVT.